A single T cell receptor beta chain is shown here with its context. Its target is unknown. This entry comes from a study of cytomegalovirus exposure and HLA in healthy donors. The study, taken as a whole, reports: A missense DCLRE1C variant was associated with V- and J-gene trimming of TCR beta chains in a later analysis, and an independent cohort replicated the association. Reported findings show TCR beta sequences accurately forecast HLA-A and HLA-B alleles in most subjects.

60 Vbeta and 13 Jbeta primers were used in PCR. Assay: immunoSEQ multiplex PCR; the TCRdb copy retains only in-frame clones and omits some. The sample comprises about 150,000 clones, 80% of which are singletons, and less than 5% rests with the top ten. Sequenced: PBMCs. The clonotype originates from a man aged 25 to 40 in good health.

The CDR3, as DNA: TGTGCCAGCAGCCACCCGTATAAGAGCACCGGTGGGGAGCTGTTTTTT. Its protein is CASSHPYKSTGGELFF. The gene calls are TRBV4-2 and TRBJ2-2; D unclear. Trimming took off 3 bases at V and 8 bases at J, with 19 bases between the two ends. The V gene's germline CDR1 is LGHNA and CDR2 YNFKEQ. The CDR3 sequence is 16 residues long.